This entry lists 27 T cell receptor beta chains sequenced from one sample in a study of regulatory T cells in long-lasting Graves disease. Building of the TCR beta libraries involved iRepertoire HTBI primers and Arm-PCR of CDR3 regions. One entry per CDR3 protein, called by TCRdb with MiXCR from the multiplex PCR reads. The sample includes about 470,000 distinct CDR3 sequences, approximately 21% of them seen just once. Time point denoted: persistent/refractory GD, antithyroid drugs over 5 years with positive TRAb. RNA from PBMCs was the source of the TCR library. The sequencing here drew on peripheral blood mononuclear cells (PBMCs), taken when the disease was refractory, from a patient treated with antithyroid drugs. Receptors were obtained from a female donor with Graves disease.

A note on this clonotype: A much larger clone is a single base away; this may be a read error. J is TRBJ2-2 and V is TRBV11-3; D gene unclear. CDR1 is SGHNT, CDR2 YENEEA, per germline. The CDR3 contains 14 residues. CDR3 sequence reads: CAGSLVENTGELFF. CDR3 bases: TGTGCCGGCAGCTTAGTGGAGAACACCGGGGAGCTGTTTTTT.

J is TRBJ1-1 and V is TRBV7-2; unclear D gene. The CDR3 contains 15 residues. V lost 1 base, J lost 0 bases, and 9 bases lay in between. Germline values: CDR1 SGHTA, CDR2 FQGNSA. CDR3 residues: CASSLVALLNTEAFF. CDR3 nucleotides: TGTGCCAGCAGCTTAGTTGCACTCCTGAACACTGAAGCTTTCTTT. The whole variable domain, filled in from reference TRBV7-2 and TRBJ1-1, reads GAGVSQSPSNKVTEKGKDVELRCDPISGHTALYWYRQSLGQGLEFLIYFQGNSAPDKSGLPSDRFSAERTGGSVSTLTIQRTQQEDSAVYLCASSLVALLNTEAFFGQGTRLTVV.

In DNA form, the CDR3 reads TGTGCCAGCAGCCTCGTAACGGGCAGCCTAGTACAAGAGACCCAGTACTTC. Translated, it gives CASSLVTGSLVQETQYF. The genes are TRBV7-2 and TRBJ2-5; D is unresolved. The germline gives CDR1 SGHTA, CDR2 FQGNSA. The CDR3 covers 17 residues. The V gene lost 5 bases and the J gene lost 2 bases, with 21 bases spanning the gap.

With respect to this clonotype: A much bigger clone sits one base away, suggesting this may be a read error. The chain has TRBV20-1 and TRBJ2-4, with a possible D match to TRBD1 (6 bases). Germline V gives CDR1 DFQATT, CDR2 SNEGSKA (reference sequence). CDR3 length: 14 residues. The CDR3 is CSAHSQGVGDIRYF. The CDR3 bases are TGCAGTGCTCACTCCCAGGGAGTTGGGGACATTCGGTACTTC.

This clonotype was seen many times. The chain has TRBV15 and TRBJ1-2; D gene unclear. V was cut by 4 bases and J by 5 bases, with 11 bases left in between. This CDR3 has 13 amino acids. The V gene's germline CDR1 is LNHNV and CDR2 YYDKDF (reference sequence). CDR3 loop: CATSTDGPYGYTF. The CDR3 bases are TGTGCCACCAGCACCGACGGACCTTATGGCTACACCTTC.

This clonotype was counted at least ten times. V gene TRBV12-3 or TRBV12-4 combines with J gene TRBJ2-5; D not resolved. The CDR3 is 15 amino acids. V was pared by 1 base and J by 2 bases, with 11 bases between. The CDR3 region is CASSLVGSAQETQYF. Written as DNA, the CDR3 is TGTGCCAGCAGTTTAGTCGGCAGTGCTCAAGAGACCCAGTACTTC.

This clonotype was recorded at least ten times. This rearrangement joins TRBV28 to TRBJ2-7; D is ambiguous. CDR1 is MDHEN, CDR2 SYDVKM, per germline. The CDR3 sequence is 14 residues long. Trimming removed 4 bases at V and 6 bases at J, with 16 bases between. Here the CDR3 reads CASSSRVARTEQYF. As DNA, the CDR3 is TGTGCCAGCAGTTCTCGGGTCGCCCGGACCGAGCAGTACTTC. Looking up the rest from reference TRBV28 and TRBJ2-7 gives the full variable domain: DVKVTQSSRYLVKRTGEKVFLECVQDMDHENMFWYRQDPGLGLRLIYFSYDVKMKEKGDIPEGYSVSREKKERFSLILESASTNQTSMYLCASSSRVARTEQYFGPGTRLTVT.

Ten or more counts support this clonotype. J is TRBJ2-7 and V is TRBV7-9; D not resolved. The CDR3 spans 12 residues. The germline V gene encodes CDR1 SEHNR and CDR2 FQNEAQ (reference sequence). The V and J ends lost 3 bases and 7 bases respectively, with 10 bases between them. CDR3 sequence (DNA): TGTGCCAGCAGCTTGAATTCAGCAGAGCAGTACTTC. Its translation is CASSLNSAEQYF.

There are many counts of this clonotype. The J gene is TRBJ1-5, the V gene TRBV15; D gene ambiguous. Trimming took 2 bases from V and 2 from J, leaving 10 bases between them. CDR1 LNHNV and CDR2 YYDKDF come from the germline V gene (reference sequence). This CDR3 region has 15 residues. CDR3 in amino acids: CATSRSKGGNQPQHF. In DNA form, the CDR3 reads TGTGCCACCAGCAGATCGAAGGGTGGCAATCAGCCCCAGCATTTT. The full variable domain, in which reference TRBV15 and TRBJ1-5 provide the parts outside the CDR3, is DAMVIQNPRYQVTQFGKPVTLSCSQTLNHNVMYWYQQKSSQAPKLLFHYYDKDFNNEADTPDNFQSRRPNTSFCFLDIRSPGLGDTAMYLCATSRSKGGNQPQHFGDGTRLSIL.

This clonotype was detected only a few times. The rearrangement uses TRBV30 and TRBJ1-3; D remains unclear. This CDR3 has 15 amino acids. Trimming left V 1 base short and J 0 bases short, with 10 bases between. The V gene's germline CDR1 is GTSNPN and CDR2 SVGIG (reference sequence). The CDR3 DNA reads TGTGCCTGGAGTGAAGGGTCGAGCTCTGGAAACACCATATATTTT. Its protein is CAWSEGSSSGNTIYF. Supplemented by reference TRBV30 and TRBJ1-3, the full variable domain reads SQTIHQWPATLVQPVGSPLSLECTVEGTSNPNLYWYRQAAGRGLQLLFYSVGIGQISSEVPQNLSASRPQDRQFILSSKKLLLSDSGFYLCAWSEGSSSGNTIYFGEGSWLTVV.

A word on this clonotype: A read error may be the cause here, since a much bigger clone is one base away. The chain has TRBV24-1 and TRBJ2-7; TRBD2 might be the D (5 bases). The germline V gene has CDR1 KGHDR and CDR2 SFDVKD. Trimming took 6 bases from V and 9 from J, leaving 20 bases between them. The CDR3 has 14 amino acids. The CDR3 sequence: CATSSGPRLSGQYF. DNA of the CDR3: TGTGCCACCAGTTCTGGACCCCGCCTCAGCGGGCAGTACTTC.

This clonotype has just a few counts. This rearrangement joins TRBV24-1 to TRBJ1-4; tentative D call: TRBD1 (6 bases). The CDR3 length is 14 residues. Germline lookup yields CDR1 KGHDR and CDR2 SFDVKD. Trimming removed 6 bases at V and 7 bases at J, with 14 bases between. The CDR3: CATSQTGPGEKLFF. The CDR3 DNA reads as TGTGCCACCAGTCAAACAGGGCCTGGTGAAAAACTGTTTTTT.

This clonotype was seen a handful of times. The rearrangement joins TRBV15 to TRBJ2-7; TRBD2 aligns across 10 bases. V shed 2 bases, J shed 8 bases, and the junction held 6 bases outside the gene matches. The length of the CDR3 is 14 residues. CDR1 and CDR2 from the germline V gene are LNHNV and YYDKDF (reference sequence). The CDR3 region has the DNA TGTGCCACCAGCAGACCCAGCGGGGGGGTTCAGCAGTACTTC. It specifies CATSRPSGGVQQYF.

The V gene is TRBV19, the J gene TRBJ1-6; D remains unclear. Trimming stripped 5 bases from V and 0 bases from J, with 8 bases between. Germline CDR1 and CDR2: LNHDA and SQIVND (reference sequence). This CDR3 region has 15 residues. CDR3 sequence reads: CASSEVFSYNSPLHF. The CDR3 region has the DNA TGTGCCAGTAGTGAGGTGTTCTCCTATAATTCACCCCTCCACTTT.

This clonotype appeared many times. CDR3 nucleotide sequence: TGTGCCAGCAGTCCCCCAGACAGAAACGAGCAGTACTTC. Translated, it gives CASSPPDRNEQYF. The V gene is TRBV28, the J gene TRBJ2-7; possible D gene TRBD1, 5 bases. Germline V CDR1 and CDR2: MDHEN, SYDVKM. V shed 5 bases and J shed 5 bases, with 13 bases lying between them. This CDR3 has 13 residues.

V usage is TRBV7-2 and J usage is TRBJ2-5; D perhaps matches TRBD2 (5 bases). CDR1 is SGHTA and CDR2 is FQGNSA in the germline V gene. Trimming removed 3 bases at V and 1 base at J, with 18 bases between. This CDR3 has 17 amino acids. CDR3 nucleotides: TGTGCCAGCAGCTTTGGATCGGGGTGGGGTCTCCAAGAGACCCAGTACTTC. Protein: CASSFGSGWGLQETQYF.

This rearrangement joins TRBV10-3 to TRBJ2-2; 7 bases agree with TRBD1. The trim removed 4 bases at V and 4 bases at J, leaving 21 bases unmatched. The CDR3 is made up of 20 amino acids. Germline values: CDR1 ENHRY, CDR2 SYGVKD. The CDR3 nucleotides are TGTGCCATCAGTGTCCCCCCCGGGACAGAGAGAAGTTTTAGCACCGGGGAGCTGTTTTTT. Protein: CAISVPPGTERSFSTGELFF.

This clonotype was found many times. This chain connects TRBV28 to TRBJ2-7; 8 nucleotides line up with TRBD1. The V and J ends lost 5 bases and 5 bases, in that order; junction bases with no gene match: 8. This CDR3 region has 14 residues. The germline V gene has CDR1 MDHEN and CDR2 SYDVKM. CDR3 amino acids: CASSPGDRHHEQYF. DNA of the CDR3: TGTGCCAGCAGTCCAGGGGACAGGCATCACGAGCAGTACTTC.

CDR3 region: CASWPGPGGHEAEAFF. The CDR3 region has the DNA TGTGCCAGCTGGCCGGGACCCGGTGGACACGAGGCTGAAGCTTTCTTT. The chain carries TRBV5-4 and TRBJ1-1, with a tentative D call TRBD1 (5 bases). Trimming took off 7 bases at V and 6 bases at J, with 25 bases between the two ends. The CDR3 runs 16 residues. The germline CDR1 and CDR2 sequences are SGHNT and YYREEE (reference sequence).

This clonotype was detected only a few times. The chain is built from TRBV27 and TRBJ2-7, with D maybe TRBD1 (5 bases). The V and J ends lost 5 bases and 2 bases respectively, with 13 bases between them. Germline V CDR1 and CDR2: MNHEY, SMNVEV (reference sequence). The CDR3 is 14 amino acids. The CDR3 spells CASSLGQSPYEQYF. The CDR3 DNA reads as TGTGCCAGCAGTCTCGGACAATCTCCCTACGAGCAGTACTTC.

The rearrangement uses TRBV3-1 and TRBJ2-7, with unresolved D. Germline V gives CDR1 LGHDT, CDR2 YNNKEL (reference sequence). The CDR3 loop spans 16 amino acids. Between the trimmed V and J ends, which lost 0 bases and 0 bases, there was a span of 12 bases. CDR3 nucleotide sequence: TGTGCCAGCAGCCAAGATATGAGCTTGAGCTCCTACGAGCAGTACTTC. Encoded protein: CASSQDMSLSSYEQYF.

This clonotype was observed many times. This chain links TRBV6-1 with TRBJ1-2, with no clear D. Germline V gene sequence: CDR1 MNHNS, CDR2 SASEGT. The V gene lost 5 bases and the J gene lost 4 bases, with 17 bases spanning the gap. This CDR3 has 15 amino acids. CDR3 nucleotide sequence: TGTGCCAGCAGTCCCACGGGCGGGGTGAGCTATGGCTACACCTTC. Its protein product is CASSPTGGVSYGYTF.

Details on this clonotype: A single base separates this from a much larger clone, so it may be a read error. The chain carries TRBV6-1 and TRBJ1-1; D uncertain. The CDR3 has 15 residues. The germline V gene has CDR1 MNHNS and CDR2 SASEGT. The CDR3 nucleotides are TGTGCCGGCAGCCATTTAGCCCCGGGAGGAACTGAAGCTTTCTTT. Translating it yields CAGSHLAPGGTEAFF.

This clonotype has a handful of counts. This chain uses TRBV13 with TRBJ2-5; D is undetermined. V was clipped by 2 bases and J by 3 bases, with 7 bases between them. CDR3 size: 13 residues. The germline V gene has CDR1 PRHDT and CDR2 FYEKMQ (reference sequence). For the CDR3, the DNA is TGTGCCAGCAGCTTAAGTCGCAAAGAGACCCAGTACTTC. Its protein is CASSLSRKETQYF.

The chain employs TRBV7-9 and TRBJ2-7, with TRBD2 identical over 11 bases. Germline V gives CDR1 SEHNR, CDR2 FQNEAQ (reference sequence). Trimming at V came to 4 bases and at J to 2 bases, leaving 4 bases not matched to a gene. The length of the CDR3 is 15 residues. The DNA for the CDR3 is TGTGCCAGCAGCTCGGGACTAGCGGACCCCTACGAGCAGTACTTC. Encoded protein: CASSSGLADPYEQYF.

This rearrangement joins TRBV7-9 to TRBJ2-7; TRBD2 aligns across 14 bases. Trimming at V came to 5 bases and at J to 3 bases, leaving 12 bases not matched to a gene. Germline V gives CDR1 SEHNR, CDR2 FQNEAQ (reference sequence). The CDR3 is made up of 18 amino acids. CDR3 in amino acids: CASSRGTSGGLRIYEQYF. The CDR3 coding sequence is TGTGCCAGCAGCCGGGGGACTAGCGGGGGCCTAAGAATCTACGAGCAGTACTTC.

In its sample, this clonotype was seen many times. The chain is built from TRBV12-3 or TRBV12-4 and TRBJ2-7, with D tentatively TRBD2 (5 bases). Trimming removed 2 bases at V and 4 bases at J, with 9 bases between. CDR3 length: 13 amino acids. CDR3 in amino acids: CASSLLRGYEQYF. The CDR3 DNA follows: TGTGCCAGCAGTTTATTGCGCGGGTACGAGCAGTACTTC.